What follows are 3 T cell receptor beta chains derived from one specimen sequenced in a study of vaccination and CD4 T cells after COVID-19. For these receptors, no antigen is known. Researchers used the Oncomine TCR Beta short-read assay to sequence DNA from cultured CD4+ T cells. TCRdb used MiXCR to reprocess the PCR reads, holding one entry per CDR3 protein. Of about 12,000 distinct CDR3 sequences in the sample, roughly 61% are singletons; the top ten hold around 10%. Treatment specified: roughly 11-day PBMC culture with coronavirus spike peptide pools or control peptides (ViraFEST assay). Source: CD4+ T cells from blood, cultured in vitro, taken before SARS-CoV-2 vaccination. These receptors were collected from a human donor who had recovered from COVID-19.

V usage is TRBV6-1 and J usage is TRBJ1-3, with a tentative D call TRBD1 (5 bases). V lost 5 bases and J lost 0, with 14 bases in between. The CDR3 totals 16 residues. CDR1 and CDR2 (germline): MNHNS, SASEGT. The chain's CDR3 is CASSQTPTASGNTIYF. DNA for the CDR3: TGTGCCAGCAGTCAGACGCCGACAGCCTCTGGAAACACCATATATTTT.

The V and J genes are TRBV11-3 and TRBJ1-3; perhaps TRBD1 as D (6 bases). V was cut by 5 bases and J by 2 bases, with 10 bases left in between. The CDR3 length is 14 residues. Germline lookup yields CDR1 SGHNT and CDR2 YENEEA. The CDR3 DNA sequence: TGTGCCAGCAGCCTACAGGGAGCTGGAAACACCATATATTTT. Amino acid sequence: CASSLQGAGNTIYF.

The rearrangement links TRBV6-9 to TRBJ2-3; maybe TRBD1 (6 bases). The CDR3 consists of 16 residues. Germline CDR1 is MNHGY and CDR2 is SVAAGI. Trimming took 6 bases from V and 0 from J, leaving 16 bases between them. CDR3 residues: CASSRGQNRSTDTQYF. In DNA form, the CDR3 reads TGTGCCAGCAGCCGTGGACAGAATCGTAGCACAGATACGCAGTATTTT.